This TCR beta chain was sequenced during a study of cytomegalovirus exposure and HLA in healthy donors. The study's findings and limits: Later, an analysis found that common viral pathogens appeared to be linked with several of the most significant clusters. Three CMV-associated chains were confirmed in vitro to be specific for CMV antigens.

The PCR ran on 60 Vbeta and 13 Jbeta primers. Repertoires were generated with immunoSEQ multiplex PCR, while TCRdb's copy carries only in-frame clones and drops some. The sample includes fewer than 150,000 clones, about four fifths seen only once; the top ten take 2.8%. This clone was observed a few times. Its antigen is not identified. V shed 3 bases and J 1 base; nucleotides not matched to a gene: 1. The CDR3 is made up of 14 amino acids. Germline V gene lookup returns CDR1 LNHDA and CDR2 SQIVND (reference sequence). The receptor's source is a male donor in good health and CMV-seronegative. The chain has TRBV19 and TRBJ2-7, with 9 bases identical to TRBD2. Material: PBMCs. In nucleotides, the CDR3 is TGTGCCAGTAGTATGACTAGCGGATCCTACGAGCAGTACTTC. Its protein product is CASSMTSGSYEQYF. The full variable domain, in which reference TRBV19 and TRBJ2-7 provide the parts outside the CDR3, is DGGITQSPKYLFRKEGQNVTLSCEQNLNHDAMYWYRQDPGQGLRLIYYSQIVNDFQKGDIAEGYSVSREKKESFPLTVTSAQKNPTAFYLCASSMTSGSYEQYFGPGTRLTVT.